The 25 T cell receptor beta chains below were found in one sample sequenced in a study of a mutant IDH1 vaccine in newly diagnosed glioma (dated by TCRdb to about 2021). These TCRs are of unknown antigen specificity. Explained via the paper, the time point label denotes: week 5, during vaccination. Each vaccine dose, consisting of 300 ug of a 20-mer mutant IDH1 peptide in Montanide, was administered subcutaneously with topical imiquimod. Library method: the immunoSEQ multiplex PCR assay. Sourced from immuneACCESS, this table was stored by TCRdb with only in-frame sequences that have V and J called. A share of the clones is absent; for the studies checked, an unresolved V gene accounts for under half, and the remainder has no known explanation. For this sample the table gives just under 80,000 clones, of which 90% to 95% were detected only once. 0.56% of the sample rests with the top ten. The material sequenced was PBMCs, taken from a glioma patient whose treatment included an IDH1 peptide vaccine. These receptors originate from a woman aged 45-60 years with glioma.

The chain employs TRBV10-1 and TRBJ2-3, with D uncertain. This CDR3 spans 13 amino acids. Germline V CDR1 and CDR2: WNHNN, SYGVQD (reference sequence). V lost 1 base and J 6 bases, leaving 8 bases between the germline ends. CDR3 residues: CASSEFRRDTQYF. CDR3 nucleotides: TGCGCCAGCAGTGAGTTCAGGCGGGATACGCAGTATTTT.

For the CDR3, the DNA is TGCGCCAGCAGCCAAGATCCCCGGACCGGTTATCAGCCCCAGCATTTT. Translated: CASSQDPRTGYQPQHF. The genes are TRBV4-1 and TRBJ1-5; no definite D call. The CDR3 covers 16 residues. Looked up from germline, CDR1 is MGHRA and CDR2 is YSYEKL. Trimming shortened V by 0 bases and J by 5 bases, and 14 bases separated the two germline ends.

The rearrangement uses TRBV5-1 and TRBJ2-5; 7 bases match TRBD1. The DNA end favors TRBJ2-7, so the J call may be wrong. CDR3 size: 15 residues. Germline V gene data show CDR1 as SGHRS and CDR2 as YFSETQ. For the CDR3, the DNA is TGCGCCAGCAGCTTGAGACAGGGTATCTCCTACGAGCAGTACTTC. Protein sequence: CASSLRQGISYEQYF.

This sequence joins TRBV5-4 and TRBJ1-5; perhaps TRBD1 as D (6 bases). The V end was cut by 4 bases, the J end by 0 bases, with 14 bases between. Looked up from germline, CDR1 is SGHNT and CDR2 is YYREEE (reference sequence). The CDR3 has 16 amino acids. CDR3 region: CASSPGGPYSNQPQHF. The CDR3 coding sequence is TGTGCCAGCAGCCCGGGGGGCCCCTATAGCAATCAGCCCCAGCATTTT.

This sequence joins TRBV6-5 and TRBJ1-5; D remains unclear. The germline gives CDR1 MNHEY, CDR2 SVGAGI. The CDR3 loop spans 15 amino acids. The V and J ends lost 6 bases and 4 bases respectively, with 16 bases between them. The CDR3 sequence: CASRRTTQRNQPQHF. CDR3 in DNA: TGTGCCAGCAGAAGAACGACCCAACGGAATCAGCCCCAGCATTTT.

The chain carries TRBV6-9 and TRBJ1-4, with D unresolved. The CDR3 consists of 12 residues. Trimming stripped 3 bases from V and 8 bases from J, with 7 bases between. Germline assignment: CDR1 MNHGY and CDR2 SVAAGI. The CDR3 DNA follows: TGTGCCAGCAGTTACGTCGTAGAAAAACTGTTTTTT. This sequence encodes CASSYVVEKLFF.

The rearrangement links TRBV9 to TRBJ2-5; the D gene is possibly TRBD2 (7 bases). V lost 0 bases and J lost 1, with 19 bases in between. This CDR3 comprises 18 residues. Germline CDR1 SGDLS, CDR2 YYNGEE. CDR3 sequence: CASSVGWRGRDFQETQYF. For the CDR3, the DNA is TGTGCCAGCAGCGTAGGATGGAGGGGGAGGGACTTCCAAGAGACCCAGTACTTC.

Remarks on this clone: Other DNA sequences within the sample encode an identical CDR3. V and J are TRBV2 and TRBJ2-5; tentatively, D is TRBD2 (5 bases). This CDR3 contains 16 residues. V was trimmed by 0 bases and J by 5 bases, leaving 16 bases between them. Germline V lookup: CDR1 SNHLY, CDR2 FYNNEI. The CDR3 nucleotides read TGTGCCAGCAGTGAAGCGCTTAGGGCCCGAGGGGAGACCCAGTACTTC. This codes for CASSEALRARGETQYF. The full variable domain, rest sourced from reference TRBV2 and TRBJ2-5, is EPEVTQTPSHQVTQMGQEVILRCVPISNHLYFYWYRQILGQKVEFLVSFYNNEISEKSEIFDDQFSVERPDGSNFTLKIRSTKLEDSAMYFCASSEALRARGETQYFGPGTRLLVL.

This clone was detected only once. This chain links TRBV28 with TRBJ2-7; weak D call: TRBD1 (6 bases). The V end lost 5 bases, the J end lost 0 bases, and 14 bases lay between the germline ends. Germline V gene sequence: CDR1 MDHEN, CDR2 SYDVKM. This CDR3 is built from 15 residues. The CDR3 is CASSKGQLDSYEQYF. CDR3 sequence (DNA): TGTGCCAGCAGTAAAGGACAGCTTGACTCCTACGAGCAGTACTTC.

The rearrangement uses TRBV11-2 and TRBJ2-3; D not certain. Trimming removed 3 bases from V and 4 bases from J, with 17 bases in between. Germline V CDR1 and CDR2: SGHAT, FQNNGV. This CDR3 has 16 residues. Here the CDR3 reads CASSFRLAVIADTQYF. In nucleotides, the CDR3 is TGTGCCAGCAGCTTCAGACTCGCGGTAATCGCAGATACGCAGTATTTT.

The chain employs TRBV18 and TRBJ1-3; 9 bases are a match to TRBD1. This CDR3 contains 17 residues. Germline V gene data show CDR1 as KGHSH and CDR2 as LQKENI. After removal of 3 bases from V and 0 bases from J, the junction contained 6 bases not matched to a gene. The CDR3 coding sequence is TGTGCCAGCTCACCTCCCGGGACAGGGAACTCTGGAAACACCATATATTTT. Translated, it gives CASSPPGTGNSGNTIYF.

This chain joins TRBV28 and TRBJ1-2; 7 nucleotides agree with TRBD1. Per germline, CDR1 MDHEN and CDR2 SYDVKM. The CDR3 has 16 residues. V lost 6 bases to trimming and J lost 2 bases; unmatched junction nucleotides: 12. The CDR3 nucleotides are TGTGCCAGCAGCTCTTGGACCCCGACAGGGAACTATGGCTACACCTTC. Protein product: CASSSWTPTGNYGYTF.

The chain employs TRBV7-3 and TRBJ2-2; 10 bases line up with TRBD1. CDR3 length: 16 residues. Germline V gives CDR1 SGHTA, CDR2 FQGTGA. After removal of 5 bases from V and 4 bases from J, the junction contained 7 bases not matched to a gene. This CDR3 reads CASSVRQGAVTGELFF. In DNA, the CDR3 is TGTGCCAGCAGCGTCCGACAGGGGGCGGTCACCGGGGAGCTGTTTTTT.

The V call is TRBV2, the J call TRBJ1-6; D is undetermined. This CDR3 is built from 16 residues. Trimming stripped 5 bases from V and 5 bases from J, with 16 bases between. Germline V CDR1 and CDR2: SNHLY, FYNNEI. CDR3 nucleotides: TGTGCCAGCAGTCTTCGACTCGGGCTCGATAATTCACCCCTCCACTTT. It yields the protein CASSLRLGLDNSPLHF.

As concerns this clone: Germline and junction disagree at one end, which may indicate a read error. The chain has TRBV6-5 and TRBJ2-1; D might be TRBD1 (6 bases). The CDR3 consists of 14 residues. Germline lookup yields CDR1 MNHEY and CDR2 SVGAGI. The CDR3 DNA reads as TGTGCCAGCAGTCCGTTAGGACAGAGTCGATATGCGCTCTTC. Translation: CASSPLGQSRYALF.

CDR3 in amino acids: CASSRVRGTEAFF. The CDR3, as DNA: TGTGCCAGCAGCCGGGTGAGAGGGACTGAAGCTTTCTTT. The chain is built from TRBV6-4 and TRBJ1-1; D is unclear. V was shortened by 6 bases and J by 5 bases, with 13 bases between the two germline ends. The CDR3 loop spans 13 amino acids. Germline V gene data show CDR1 as MRHNA and CDR2 as SNTAGT.

The CDR3 protein is CASSLVRGGVADTQYF. Written as DNA, the CDR3 is TGTGCCAGCAGCTTGGTACGGGGTGGGGTGGCAGATACGCAGTATTTT. This chain links TRBV5-6 with TRBJ2-3; a weak D match, TRBD2 (5 bases). CDR3 length: 16 amino acids. Germline CDR1 and CDR2: SGHDT and YYEEEE. The germline V and J ends were trimmed by 0 bases and 4 bases, with 15 bases remaining between them.

V is TRBV4-1 and J is TRBJ1-1, with D hard to call. V was pared by 1 base and J by 0 bases, with 12 bases between. The germline V gene has CDR1 MGHRA and CDR2 YSYEKL. The CDR3 has 16 residues. CDR3 region: CASSQVKTTMNTEAFF. In nucleotides, the CDR3 is TGCGCCAGCAGCCAAGTCAAGACGACTATGAACACTGAAGCTTTCTTT.

Here the CDR3 reads CASRTGTQDEQYF. The CDR3 DNA is TGTGCCAGCAGAACCGGGACACAGGACGAGCAGTACTTC. The V gene is TRBV28, the J gene TRBJ2-5; TRBD1 is a possible D gene (6 bases). The closer fit of TRBJ2-7 to the DNA end suggests the J call may be wrong. From germline, CDR1 is MDHEN and CDR2 SYDVKM. The CDR3 has 13 residues.

V is TRBV30 and J is TRBJ1-3; D is unresolved. The CDR3 is 16 amino acids. CDR1 is GTSNPN, CDR2 SVGIG, per germline (reference sequence). Deletions cut 2 bases from V and 0 bases from J, with 14 bases between. CDR3 protein: CAWSREGRGSGNTIYF. DNA of the CDR3: TGTGCCTGGAGTCGTGAAGGGAGAGGCTCTGGAAACACCATATATTTT.

This chain uses TRBV5-1 with TRBJ2-1; TRBD2 matches 12 bases. The CDR3 spans 16 residues. V was pared by 0 bases and J by 8 bases, with 6 bases of the junction left unmatched. The V gene's germline CDR1 is SGHRS and CDR2 YFSETQ. In DNA form, the CDR3 reads TGCGCCAGCAGCTTGGTTGGACTAGCGGGATGGGATGAGCAGTTCTTC. This codes for CASSLVGLAGWDEQFF.

The J gene is TRBJ2-5, the V gene TRBV7-8; TRBD2 is a possible D gene (6 bases). This CDR3 has 16 residues. V shed 5 bases and J shed 10 bases, with 26 bases lying between them. CDR1 and CDR2 (germline): SGHVS, FQNEAQ. Here the CDR3 reads CASSPLSGLGTTNQYF. The CDR3 nucleotides read TGTGCCAGCAGCCCGCTGTCGGGACTCGGAACCACTAACCAGTACTTC.

The V and J genes are TRBV5-4 and TRBJ2-1; 9 positions match TRBD2. Germline values: CDR1 SGHNT, CDR2 YYREEE (reference sequence). This CDR3 has 18 residues. After removal of 4 bases from V and 3 bases from J, the junction contained 14 bases not matched to a gene. CDR3 in DNA: TGTGCCAGCAGCGGGAGGGTGCGGGAGGGCCGACACTACAATGAGCAGTTCTTC. It is translated as CASSGRVREGRHYNEQFF.

This clone was seen more than once but under ten times. This chain joins TRBV10-1 and TRBJ2-2; D gene uncertain. V lost 4 bases to trimming and J lost 3 bases, with 9 bases between them. The CDR3 totals 14 residues. The V gene's germline CDR1 is WNHNN and CDR2 SYGVQD (reference sequence). This CDR3 is CASSVTADTGELFF. The CDR3 nucleotides read TGCGCCAGCAGTGTAACAGCTGACACCGGGGAGCTGTTTTTT.

The chain uses TRBV2 and TRBJ2-1, with D possibly matching TRBD2 (5 bases). The CDR3 is made up of 15 amino acids. Per the germline V gene, CDR1 is SNHLY and CDR2 is FYNNEI. Trimming shortened V by 7 bases and J by 12 bases, and 25 bases separated the two germline ends. CDR3 amino acids: CASNGYGTSIEGQFF. The CDR3 DNA sequence: TGTGCCAGCAACGGGTACGGCACGTCGATCGAGGGGCAGTTCTTC.